These T cell receptor beta chains were read from a single sample in a study of shared clonotypes between healthy human individuals. Here immunoSEQ multiplex PCR was the method, and the copy in TCRdb shows in-frame clones only, minus some. This table holds over 300,000 clones, roughly 84% found once. Sequencing was performed on memory CD8+ T cells sorted from blood. The receptors shown here come from a man between 18 and 29 years old in good health. Each CDR3 is given with its conserved first and last residue. Rows may omit the clone size; those that give it use once, few, many or a size class.

v_call	clone_size	j_call	cdr3_aa
TRBV6-5	once	TRBJ1-1	CASSYGQLGHNTEAFF
TRBV27	few	TRBJ2-3	CASSFVLAGTDTQYF
TRBV27	NA	TRBJ2-2	CASRLTPGNTGELFF
TRBV9	NA	TRBJ2-2	CASSVGTSSTGELFF
TRBV28	NA	TRBJ1-4	CASSLATGYEKLFF
TRBV5-6	NA	TRBJ2-3	CASSLGGDADTQYF
TRBV10-2	NA	TRBJ2-2	CASSLGRSNTGELFF
TRBV15	NA	TRBJ2-7	CATSTPSGLIYEQYF
TRBV7-1	many	TRBJ2-3	CASSLNRGPSDTQYF
TRBV4-1	once	TRBJ1-5	CASSQDSPLSRPQHF
TRBV7-9	NA	TRBJ2-1	CASSSGQGVYYNEQFF
TRBV2	NA	TRBJ2-7	CASSEGLNPSYEQYF
TRBV6-1	once	TRBJ2-7	CASKQIQGASYEQYF
TRBV4-1	NA	TRBJ1-2	CASSQLQDRGGFNYGYTF
TRBV6-5	once	TRBJ1-1	CASRTGRTEAFF
TRBV2	NA	TRBJ2-7	CASSEVSGVHSYEQYF
TRBV6-4	NA	TRBJ2-3	CASSEWSSFDTQYF
TRBV5-1	NA	TRBJ1-2	CASSLEIPGTGGGYTF
TRBV11-2	NA	TRBJ2-5	CASRNEQGAGETQYF
TRBV25-1	NA	TRBJ1-1	CASSEDTGMNTEAFF
TRBV5-6	NA	TRBJ2-3	CASSPGLPSTDTQYF
TRBV5-6	NA	TRBJ1-5	CASSLGQEVDQPQHF
TRBV5-4	few	TRBJ1-1	CASSGSSRGEAFF
TRBV11-2	once	TRBJ2-3	CASSLVAVTDTQYF
TRBV28	NA	TRBJ2-1	CASSFYSYNEQFF
TRBV28	NA	TRBJ1-1	CASSLPTGNTEAFF
TRBV9	NA	TRBJ2-7	CASSVGVSGEQYF
TRBV7-9	NA	TRBJ1-2	CASSSSGQGAYGYTF
TRBV10-1	NA	TRBJ2-7	CASSEKQYF
TRBV15	NA	TRBJ1-2	CATSTMTGNYGYTF
TRBV7-9	NA	TRBJ1-5	CASAVGLNQPQHF
TRBV11-2	NA	TRBJ2-7	CASSLKPSSYEQYF
TRBV7-9	once	TRBJ1-1	CASSGRQGPTEAFF
TRBV7-9	once	TRBJ2-3	CASSPTSGPTDTQYF
TRBV5-4	once	TRBJ1-1	CASSLKGEVGTEAFF
TRBV27	NA	TRBJ1-1	CASSLGGGATEAFF